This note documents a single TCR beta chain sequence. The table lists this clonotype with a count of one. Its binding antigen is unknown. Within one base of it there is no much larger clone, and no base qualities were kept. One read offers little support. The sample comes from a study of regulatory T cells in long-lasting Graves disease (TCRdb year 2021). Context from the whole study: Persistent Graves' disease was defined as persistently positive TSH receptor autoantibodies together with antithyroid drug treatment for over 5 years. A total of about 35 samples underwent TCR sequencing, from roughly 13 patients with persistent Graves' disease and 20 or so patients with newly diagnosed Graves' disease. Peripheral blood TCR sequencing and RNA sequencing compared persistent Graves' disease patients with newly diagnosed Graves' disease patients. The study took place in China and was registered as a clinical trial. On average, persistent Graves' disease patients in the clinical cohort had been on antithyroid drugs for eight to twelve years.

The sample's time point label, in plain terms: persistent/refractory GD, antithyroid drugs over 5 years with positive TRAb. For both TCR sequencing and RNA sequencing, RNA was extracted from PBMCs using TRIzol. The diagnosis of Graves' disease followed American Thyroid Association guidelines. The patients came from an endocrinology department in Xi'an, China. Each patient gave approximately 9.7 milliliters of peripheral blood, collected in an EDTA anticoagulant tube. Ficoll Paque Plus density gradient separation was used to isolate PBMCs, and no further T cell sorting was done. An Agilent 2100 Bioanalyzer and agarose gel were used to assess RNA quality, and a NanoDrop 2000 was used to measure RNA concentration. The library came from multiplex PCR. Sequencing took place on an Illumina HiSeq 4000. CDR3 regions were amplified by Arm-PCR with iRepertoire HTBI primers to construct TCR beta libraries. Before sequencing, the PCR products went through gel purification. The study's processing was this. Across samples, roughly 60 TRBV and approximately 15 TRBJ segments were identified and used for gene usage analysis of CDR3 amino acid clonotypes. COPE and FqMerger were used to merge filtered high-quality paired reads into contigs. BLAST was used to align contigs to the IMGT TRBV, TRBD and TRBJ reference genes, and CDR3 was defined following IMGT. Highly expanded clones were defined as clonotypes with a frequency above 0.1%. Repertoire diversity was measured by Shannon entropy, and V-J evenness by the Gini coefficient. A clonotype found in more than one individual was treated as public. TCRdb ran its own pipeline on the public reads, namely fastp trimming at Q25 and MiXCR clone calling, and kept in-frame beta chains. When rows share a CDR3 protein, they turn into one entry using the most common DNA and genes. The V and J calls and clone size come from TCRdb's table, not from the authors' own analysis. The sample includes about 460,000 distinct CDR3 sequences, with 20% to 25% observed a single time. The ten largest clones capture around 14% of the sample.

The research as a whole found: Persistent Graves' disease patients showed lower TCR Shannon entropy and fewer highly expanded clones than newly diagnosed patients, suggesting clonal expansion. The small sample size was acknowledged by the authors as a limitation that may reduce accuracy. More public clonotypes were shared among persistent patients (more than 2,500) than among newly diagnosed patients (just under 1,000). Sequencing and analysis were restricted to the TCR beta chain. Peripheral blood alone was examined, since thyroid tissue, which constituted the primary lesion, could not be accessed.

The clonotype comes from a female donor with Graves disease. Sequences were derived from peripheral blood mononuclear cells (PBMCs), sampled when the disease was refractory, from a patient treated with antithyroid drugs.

The CDR3 protein sequence reads: CASSVGGLLFDEQYF. The sequence in DNA is TGTGCCAGCAGCGTAGGAGGACTCCTCTTTGACGAGCAGTACTTC. The sequence joins TRBV9 to TRBJ2-7; the D region possibly corresponds to TRBD2 (5 bases align). The germline ends are 15 bases apart after V is trimmed by 0 bases and J by 5 bases. CDR1 and CDR2, looked up from the germline V gene, are SGDLS and YYNGEE. Including cysteine and phenylalanine, the CDR3 has 15 amino acids. Just CDR3 DNA is preserved here, 45 bases in frame from base 1.